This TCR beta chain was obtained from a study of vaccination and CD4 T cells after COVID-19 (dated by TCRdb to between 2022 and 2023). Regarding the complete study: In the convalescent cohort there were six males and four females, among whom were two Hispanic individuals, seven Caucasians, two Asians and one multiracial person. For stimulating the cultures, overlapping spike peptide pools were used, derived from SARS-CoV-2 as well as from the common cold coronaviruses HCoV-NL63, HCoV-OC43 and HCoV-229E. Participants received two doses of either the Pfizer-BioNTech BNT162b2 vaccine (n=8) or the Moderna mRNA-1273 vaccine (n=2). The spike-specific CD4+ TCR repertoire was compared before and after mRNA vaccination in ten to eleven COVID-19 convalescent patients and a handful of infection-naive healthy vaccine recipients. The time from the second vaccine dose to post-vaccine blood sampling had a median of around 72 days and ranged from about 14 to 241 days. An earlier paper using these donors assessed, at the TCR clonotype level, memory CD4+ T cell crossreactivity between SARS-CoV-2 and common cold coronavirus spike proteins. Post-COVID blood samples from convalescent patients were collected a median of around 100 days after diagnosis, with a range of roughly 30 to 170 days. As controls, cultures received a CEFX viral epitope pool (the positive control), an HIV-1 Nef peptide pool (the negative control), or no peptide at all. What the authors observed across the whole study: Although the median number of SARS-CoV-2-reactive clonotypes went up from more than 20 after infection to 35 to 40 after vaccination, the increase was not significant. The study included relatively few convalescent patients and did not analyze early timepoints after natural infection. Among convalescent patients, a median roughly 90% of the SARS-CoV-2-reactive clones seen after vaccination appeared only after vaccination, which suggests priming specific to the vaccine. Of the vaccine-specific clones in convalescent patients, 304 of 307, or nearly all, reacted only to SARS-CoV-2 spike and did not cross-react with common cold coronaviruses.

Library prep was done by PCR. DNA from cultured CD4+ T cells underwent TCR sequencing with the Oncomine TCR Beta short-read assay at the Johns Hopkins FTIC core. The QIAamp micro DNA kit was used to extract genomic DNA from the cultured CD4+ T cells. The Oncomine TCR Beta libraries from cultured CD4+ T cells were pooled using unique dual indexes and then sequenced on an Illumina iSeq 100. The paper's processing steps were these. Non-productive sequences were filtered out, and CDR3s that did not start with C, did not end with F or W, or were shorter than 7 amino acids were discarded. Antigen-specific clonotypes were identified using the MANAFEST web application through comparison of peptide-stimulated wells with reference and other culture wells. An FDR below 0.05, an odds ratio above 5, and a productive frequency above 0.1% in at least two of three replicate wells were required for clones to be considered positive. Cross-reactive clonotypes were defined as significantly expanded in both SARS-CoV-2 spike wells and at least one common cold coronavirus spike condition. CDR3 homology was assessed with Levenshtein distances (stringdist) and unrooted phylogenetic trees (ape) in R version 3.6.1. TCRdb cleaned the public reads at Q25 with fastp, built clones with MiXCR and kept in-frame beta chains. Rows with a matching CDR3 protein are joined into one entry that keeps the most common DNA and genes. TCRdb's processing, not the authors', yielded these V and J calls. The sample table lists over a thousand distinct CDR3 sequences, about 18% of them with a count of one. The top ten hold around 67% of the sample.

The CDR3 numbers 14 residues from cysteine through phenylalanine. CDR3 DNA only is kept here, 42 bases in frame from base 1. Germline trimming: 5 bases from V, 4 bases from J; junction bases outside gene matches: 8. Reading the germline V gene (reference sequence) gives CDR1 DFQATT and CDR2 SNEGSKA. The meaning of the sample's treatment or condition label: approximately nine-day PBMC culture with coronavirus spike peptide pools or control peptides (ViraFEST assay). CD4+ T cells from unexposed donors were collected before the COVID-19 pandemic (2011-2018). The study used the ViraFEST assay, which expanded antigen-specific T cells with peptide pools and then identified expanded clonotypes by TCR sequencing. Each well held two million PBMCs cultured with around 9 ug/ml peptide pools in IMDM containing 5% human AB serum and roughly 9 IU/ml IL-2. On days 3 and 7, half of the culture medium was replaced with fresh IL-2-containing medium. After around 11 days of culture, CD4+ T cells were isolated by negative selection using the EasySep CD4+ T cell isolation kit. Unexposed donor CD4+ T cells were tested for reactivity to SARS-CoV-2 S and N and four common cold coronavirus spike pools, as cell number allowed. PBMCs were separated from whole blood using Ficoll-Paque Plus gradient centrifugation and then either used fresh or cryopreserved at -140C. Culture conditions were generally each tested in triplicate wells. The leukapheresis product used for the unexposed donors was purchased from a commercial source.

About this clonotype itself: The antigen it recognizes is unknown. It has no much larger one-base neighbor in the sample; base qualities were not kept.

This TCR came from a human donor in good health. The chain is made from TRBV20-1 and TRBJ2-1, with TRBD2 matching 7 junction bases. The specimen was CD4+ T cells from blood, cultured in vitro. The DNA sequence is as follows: TGCAGTGCTGGTAAGCGGGACGCTTACAATGAGCAGTTCTTC. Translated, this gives CSAGKRDAYNEQFF.